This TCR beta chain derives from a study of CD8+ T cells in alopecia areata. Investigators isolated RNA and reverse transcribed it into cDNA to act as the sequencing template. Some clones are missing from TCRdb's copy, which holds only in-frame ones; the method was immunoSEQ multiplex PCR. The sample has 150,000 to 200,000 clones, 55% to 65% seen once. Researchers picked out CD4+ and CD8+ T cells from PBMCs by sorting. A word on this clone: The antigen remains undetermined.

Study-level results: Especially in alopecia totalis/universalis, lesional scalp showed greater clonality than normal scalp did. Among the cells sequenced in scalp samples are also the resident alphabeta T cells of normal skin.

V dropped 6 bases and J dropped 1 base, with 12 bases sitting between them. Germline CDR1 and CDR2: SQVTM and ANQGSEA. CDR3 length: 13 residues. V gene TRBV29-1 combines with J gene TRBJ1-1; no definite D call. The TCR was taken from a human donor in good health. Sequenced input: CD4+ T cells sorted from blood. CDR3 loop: CSVVKVENTEAFF. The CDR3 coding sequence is TGCAGCGTGGTCAAGGTCGAGAACACTGAAGCTTTCTTT. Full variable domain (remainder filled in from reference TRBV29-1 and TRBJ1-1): SAVISQKPSRDICQRGTSLTIQCQVDSQVTMMFWYRQQPGQSLTLIATANQGSEATYESGFVIDKFPISRPNLTFSTLTVSNMSPEDSSIYLCSVVKVENTEAFFGQGTRLTVV.